This TCR beta chain is from a study of glioma-infiltrating T cells after dendritic cell vaccination. Study-level background: Samples are from glioblastoma patients in Phase I and II dendritic cell vaccine trials. Patients received three intradermal dendritic cell vaccine injections at biweekly intervals.

Assay used: immunoSEQ multiplex PCR; TCRdb lists only in-frame clones, some missing. The sample yields 80,000 to 95,000 clones, about 85% seen once. This sample's time point: after dendritic cell vaccination, including at tumor progression/relapse. Patients had residual fresh-frozen tumor tissue and more than two years of survival data. The CDR3 consists of 16 residues. Trimming cost V 5 bases and J 2 bases, with 19 bases left between them. Germline CDR1 and CDR2: MDHEN and SYDVKM. The source material was blood, sampled after dendritic cell vaccination. This clonotype was obtained from a human donor with glioblastoma. The chain joins TRBV28 to TRBJ2-7; D is perhaps TRBD2 (6 bases). CDR3 sequence (DNA): TGTGCCAGCAGTACACGGGACTCCCACTTCCCCTACGAGCAGTACTTC. It specifies CASSTRDSHFPYEQYF.